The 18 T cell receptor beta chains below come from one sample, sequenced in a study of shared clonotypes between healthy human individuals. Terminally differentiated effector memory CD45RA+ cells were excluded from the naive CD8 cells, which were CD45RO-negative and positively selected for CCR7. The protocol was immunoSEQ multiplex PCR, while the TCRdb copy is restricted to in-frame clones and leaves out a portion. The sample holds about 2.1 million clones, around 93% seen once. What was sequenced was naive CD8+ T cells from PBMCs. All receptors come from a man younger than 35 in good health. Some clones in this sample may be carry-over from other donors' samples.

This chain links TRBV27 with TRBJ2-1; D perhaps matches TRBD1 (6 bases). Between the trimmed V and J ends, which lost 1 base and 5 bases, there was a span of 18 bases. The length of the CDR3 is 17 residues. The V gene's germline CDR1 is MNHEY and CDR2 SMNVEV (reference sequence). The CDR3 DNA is TGTGCCAGCAGTTTATGGGGTGGGGTCAGGGGAAACAATGAGCAGTTCTTC. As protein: CASSLWGGVRGNNEQFF.

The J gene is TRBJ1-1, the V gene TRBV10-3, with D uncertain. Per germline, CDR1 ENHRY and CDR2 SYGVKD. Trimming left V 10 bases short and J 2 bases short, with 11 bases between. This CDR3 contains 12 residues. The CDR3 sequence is CATVGQNTEAFF. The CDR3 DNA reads TGTGCCACCGTCGGGCAAAACACTGAAGCTTTCTTT.

The CDR3 bases are TGTGCCAGCTCCCCCCCGGGACGCAGAGTTAACTATGGCTACACCTTC. Its translation is CASSPPGRRVNYGYTF. V gene TRBV18 combines with J gene TRBJ1-2, with TRBD1 as a possible D gene (5 bases). V was clipped by 6 bases and J by 1 base, with 18 bases between them. Per germline, CDR1 KGHSH and CDR2 LQKENI. This CDR3 has 16 amino acids.

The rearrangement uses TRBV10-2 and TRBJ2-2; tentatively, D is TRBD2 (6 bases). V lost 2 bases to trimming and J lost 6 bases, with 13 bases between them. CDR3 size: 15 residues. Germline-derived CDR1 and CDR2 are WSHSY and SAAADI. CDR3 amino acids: CASSEPGGESGELFF. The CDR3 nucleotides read TGCGCCAGCAGTGAGCCCGGGGGAGAATCCGGGGAGCTGTTTTTT.

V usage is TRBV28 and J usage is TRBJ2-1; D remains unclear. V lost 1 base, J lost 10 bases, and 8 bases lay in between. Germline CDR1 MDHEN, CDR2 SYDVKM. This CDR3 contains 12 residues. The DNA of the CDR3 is TGTGCCAGCAGTTTATCGCCAGGCGAGCAGTTCTTC. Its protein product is CASSLSPGEQFF.

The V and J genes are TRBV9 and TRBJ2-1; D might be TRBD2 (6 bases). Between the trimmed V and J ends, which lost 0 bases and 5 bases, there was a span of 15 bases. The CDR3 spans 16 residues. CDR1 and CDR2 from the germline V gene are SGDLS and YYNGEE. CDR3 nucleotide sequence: TGTGCCAGCAGCGTAGGAATACCGGGACTGAACAATGAGCAGTTCTTC. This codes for CASSVGIPGLNNEQFF.

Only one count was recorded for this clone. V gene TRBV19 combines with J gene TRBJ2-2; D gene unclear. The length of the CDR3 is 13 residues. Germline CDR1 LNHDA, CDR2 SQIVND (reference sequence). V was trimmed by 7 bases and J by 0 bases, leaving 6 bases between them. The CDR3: CASMVTNTGELFF. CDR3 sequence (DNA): TGTGCCAGTATGGTAACGAACACCGGGGAGCTGTTTTTT.

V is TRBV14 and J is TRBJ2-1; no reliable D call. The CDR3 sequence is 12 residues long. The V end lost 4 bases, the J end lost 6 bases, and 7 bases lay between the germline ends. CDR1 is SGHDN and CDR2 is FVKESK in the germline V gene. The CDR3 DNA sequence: TGTGCCAGCAGCCCCCGTCGCAATGAGCAGTTCTTC. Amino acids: CASSPRRNEQFF.

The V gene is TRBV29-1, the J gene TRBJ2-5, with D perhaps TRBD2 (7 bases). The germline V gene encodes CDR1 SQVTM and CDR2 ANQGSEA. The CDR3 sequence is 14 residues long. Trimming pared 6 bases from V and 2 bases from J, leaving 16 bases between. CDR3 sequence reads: CSVPGGGRQETQYF. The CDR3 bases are TGCAGCGTCCCTGGGGGGGGCCGACAAGAGACCCAGTACTTC.

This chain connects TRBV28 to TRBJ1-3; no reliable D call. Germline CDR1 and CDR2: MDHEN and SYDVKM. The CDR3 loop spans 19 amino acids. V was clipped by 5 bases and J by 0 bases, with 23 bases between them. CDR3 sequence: CASSPTGPYSLPSGNTIYF. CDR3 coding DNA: TGTGCCAGCAGTCCGACCGGGCCTTACAGTCTACCCTCTGGAAACACCATATATTTT.

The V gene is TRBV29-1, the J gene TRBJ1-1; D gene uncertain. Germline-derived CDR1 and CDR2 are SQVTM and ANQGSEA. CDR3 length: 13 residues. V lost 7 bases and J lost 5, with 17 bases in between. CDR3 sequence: CSAAEGGRTEAFF. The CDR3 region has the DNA TGCAGCGCCGCCGAGGGAGGGCGGACTGAAGCTTTCTTT.

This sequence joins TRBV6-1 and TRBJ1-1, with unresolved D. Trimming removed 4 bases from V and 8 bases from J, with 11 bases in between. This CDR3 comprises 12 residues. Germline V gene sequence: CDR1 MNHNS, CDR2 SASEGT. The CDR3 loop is CASSARAPEAFF. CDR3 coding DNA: TGTGCCAGCAGTGCCAGAGCTCCAGAAGCTTTCTTT.

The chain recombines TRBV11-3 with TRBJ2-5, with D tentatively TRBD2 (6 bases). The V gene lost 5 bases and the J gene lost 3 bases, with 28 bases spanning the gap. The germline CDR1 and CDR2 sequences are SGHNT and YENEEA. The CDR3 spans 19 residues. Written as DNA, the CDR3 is TGTGCCAGCAGCCCACCCCGGGTCCACGGGAGTGAGGCCGAAGAGACCCAGTACTTC. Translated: CASSPPRVHGSEAEETQYF.

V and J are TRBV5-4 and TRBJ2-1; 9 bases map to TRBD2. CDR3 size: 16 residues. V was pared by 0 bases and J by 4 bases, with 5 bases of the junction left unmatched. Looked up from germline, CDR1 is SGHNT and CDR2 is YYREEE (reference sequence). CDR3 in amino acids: CASSLVPGLAYNEQFF. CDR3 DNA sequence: TGTGCCAGCAGCTTGGTCCCGGGACTAGCATACAATGAGCAGTTCTTC.

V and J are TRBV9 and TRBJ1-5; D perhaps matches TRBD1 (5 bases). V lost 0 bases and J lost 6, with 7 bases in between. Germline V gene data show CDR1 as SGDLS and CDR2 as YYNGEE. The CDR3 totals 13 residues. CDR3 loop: CASSVDGGQPQHF. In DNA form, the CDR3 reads TGTGCCAGCAGCGTAGACGGGGGTCAGCCCCAGCATTTT.

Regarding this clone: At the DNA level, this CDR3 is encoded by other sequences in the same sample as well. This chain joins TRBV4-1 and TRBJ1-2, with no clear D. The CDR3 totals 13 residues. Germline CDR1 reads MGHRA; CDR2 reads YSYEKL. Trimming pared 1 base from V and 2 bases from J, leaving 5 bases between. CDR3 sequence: CASSQVPNYGYTF. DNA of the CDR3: TGCGCCAGCAGCCAAGTGCCGAACTATGGCTACACCTTC.

In nucleotides, the CDR3 is TGTGCCAGCAGTTTTGGGGCGACAGCTTACTCCTACGAGCAGTACTTC. Its protein is CASSFGATAYSYEQYF. The chain employs TRBV28 and TRBJ2-7; D perhaps matches TRBD1 (5 bases). CDR1 and CDR2 (germline): MDHEN, SYDVKM. V lost 3 bases and J 0 bases, leaving 15 bases between the germline ends. The CDR3 runs to 16 residues.

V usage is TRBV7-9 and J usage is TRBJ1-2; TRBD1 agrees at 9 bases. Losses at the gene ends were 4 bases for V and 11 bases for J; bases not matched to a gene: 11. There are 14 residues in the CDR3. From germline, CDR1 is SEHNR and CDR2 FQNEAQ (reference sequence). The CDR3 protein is CASSSEDRGGFYTF. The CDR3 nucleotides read TGTGCCAGCAGCTCCGAGGACAGGGGTGGCTTTTACACCTTC.